The rows below give T cell receptor beta chains drawn from one sample of a study of T cell changes during pregnancy in multiple sclerosis. Repertoires were generated with immunoSEQ multiplex PCR, while TCRdb's copy carries only in-frame clones and drops some. This table holds fewer than 55,000 clones, roughly 90% found once. This specimen consisted of peripheral blood, obtained in the second trimester of pregnancy. Receptors originate from a female donor in good health, enrolled as a control in a pregnancy study. Each CDR3 is given with its conserved first and last residue. A D gene is named only where the DNA matches it firmly. A clone size is listed for some rows: how often the clone was seen (once, few, many), or a class if it is expanded.

size	D	V	J	DNA	CDR3
-	TRBD2	TRBV27	TRBJ2-7	TGTGCCAGCAGTCGCGGACTAGCGGTGTACGAGCAGTACTTC	CASSRGLAVYEQYF
once	-	TRBV5-8	TRBJ2-1	TGTGCCAGTATACTGATAGCAGACCTTTACAATGAGCAGTTCTTC	CASILIADLYNEQFF
few	TRBD1	TRBV25-1	TRBJ1-1	TGTGCCAGCAGTCCGGACAGGGGACCGGCTTTCTTT	CASSPDRGPAFF
-	TRBD1	TRBV5-4	TRBJ1-1	TGTGCCAGCAGCCGGGACAGGTCGGGCACTGAAGCTTTCTTT	CASSRDRSGTEAFF
-	-	TRBV7-9	TRBJ1-1	TGTGCCAGCAGCCAAACGACACGGAACACTGAAGCTTTCTTT	CASSQTTRNTEAFF
-	TRBD1	TRBV15	TRBJ2-7	TGTGCCACCAGCAGGGCCGGGACAGGTCCTTACGAGCAGTACTTC	CATSRAGTGPYEQYF
-	-	TRBV15	TRBJ1-5	TGTGCCACCAGCAGAGTAGCCAATCAGCCCCAGCATTTT	CATSRVANQPQHF
few	-	TRBV27	TRBJ1-3	TGTGCCAGCCGGCCGCGACCGGACATTGGAAACACCATATATTTT	CASRPRPDIGNTIYF
-	TRBD2	TRBV11-3	TRBJ2-5	TGTGCCAGCAGCTTAGGGGCGGGGGGGCTGGAGACCCAGTACTTC	CASSLGAGGLETQYF
-	TRBD2	TRBV29-1	TRBJ2-2	TGCAGCGTTGTCGCGGGGGGGCCCGCCGGGGAGCTGTTTTTT	CSVVAGGPAGELFF